The 21 T cell receptor beta chains given below trace back to one sample, sequenced in a study of blood T cells in healthy people across ages. A second PCR, run for roughly 7 to 12 cycles, used a sample-barcoded 5' primer plus a J-beta primer mix. Using its own MiXCR run on the 5' RACE reads, TCRdb lists one record per CDR3 protein. The sample lists 600,000 to 800,000 distinct CDR3 sequences; more than 20% were seen once. The sequenced sample was blood. The receptors were gathered from a man aged 70-80 years in good health.

This clonotype was recorded many times. V gene TRBV24-1 combines with J gene TRBJ2-4; perhaps D is TRBD1 or TRBD2 (5 bases each). The CDR3 consists of 12 residues. Germline V CDR1 and CDR2: KGHDR, SFDVKD. The ends were cut back, 1 base at V and 15 bases at J, with 12 bases in the middle. CDR3 region: CATSDFEGLWYF. For the CDR3, the DNA is TGTGCCACCAGTGATTTTGAGGGGCTTTGGTACTTC.

This clonotype has more than one count but fewer than ten. Here the CDR3 DNA reads TGCAGTGCTGGGGGGAGGGGTCGGGACACTGAAGCTTTCTTT. Translated: CSAGGRGRDTEAFF. The chain combines TRBV20-1 with TRBJ1-1; D perhaps matches TRBD1 (5 bases). Germline CDR1 DFQATT, CDR2 SNEGSKA (reference sequence). The CDR3 is 14 amino acids. Trimming took 5 bases from V and 3 from J, leaving 16 bases between them.

This clonotype has more than one count but fewer than ten. V usage is TRBV10-3 and J usage is TRBJ2-7; TRBD1 aligns across 7 bases. From germline, CDR1 is ENHRY and CDR2 SYGVKD. This CDR3 is 14 amino acids long. The junction had 12 bases not matched to a gene; V was cut back by 10 bases and J by 3 bases. This CDR3 is CATGTADQDYEQYF. CDR3 coding DNA: TGTGCCACCGGGACAGCCGACCAAGACTACGAGCAGTACTTC.

There are a few counts of this clonotype. The rearrangement joins TRBV20-1 to TRBJ1-5, with TRBD1 identical over 7 bases. The V gene's germline CDR1 is DFQATT and CDR2 SNEGSKA (reference sequence). After removal of 5 bases from V and 6 bases from J, the junction contained 13 bases not matched to a gene. The CDR3 is 15 residues long. CDR3 sequence (DNA): TGCAGTGCTCGAAAGGTAGACAGGGAGAGTCAGCCCCAGCATTTT. Its translation: CSARKVDRESQPQHF.

The chain employs TRBV5-1 and TRBJ2-1; D is ambiguous. The V gene's germline CDR1 is SGHRS and CDR2 YFSETQ. V gave up 4 bases and J gave up 1 base, with 6 bases separating them. CDR3 length: 13 residues. This chain's CDR3 is CASSRNSYNEQFF. CDR3 DNA sequence: TGCGCCAGCAGCAGGAATTCCTACAATGAGCAGTTCTTC.

This clonotype occurred many times. The rearrangement links TRBV5-1 to TRBJ1-5, with 9 bases that match TRBD1. V was clipped by 4 bases and J by 1 base; unmatched bases: 3. The CDR3 has 15 amino acids. Germline lookup yields CDR1 SGHRS and CDR2 YFSETQ. The CDR3 DNA is TGCGCCAGCAGCACCGGACAGGGGAGCAATCAGCCCCAGCATTTT. Amino acid sequence: CASSTGQGSNQPQHF.

In this sample, this clonotype turned up a few times. V usage is TRBV7-9 and J usage is TRBJ2-1; D ambiguous. This CDR3 region has 14 residues. Trimming removed 5 bases at V and 6 bases at J, with 14 bases between. Germline V CDR1 and CDR2: SEHNR, FQNEAQ (reference sequence). The chain's CDR3 is CASSLSKVGNEQFF. The CDR3 DNA is TGTGCCAGCAGCCTAAGCAAGGTTGGCAATGAGCAGTTCTTC.

To note about this clonotype: Because the CDR3 is missing its conserved closing phenylalanine or tryptophan, this is likely a read error. The chain joins TRBV9 to TRBJ2-5, with 8 bases that match TRBD2. The J call may be faulty, since TRBJ2-7 better matches the DNA end. The germline V gene has CDR1 SGDLS and CDR2 YYNGEE. This CDR3 has 15 residues. CDR3 bases: TGTGCCAGCAGCGATGGGGCGGGGGGCTCCTACGAGCAGTACCTC. Amino acid sequence: CASSDGAGGSYEQYL.

The genes are TRBV14 and TRBJ2-3; TRBD1 matches at 9 bases. Germline-derived CDR1 and CDR2 are SGHDN and FVKESK. The CDR3 runs to 15 residues. V trimming: 4 bases; J trimming: 6 bases; junction bases outside the gene matches: 8. CDR3 loop: CASSPPGQGHDTQYF. The CDR3 DNA sequence: TGTGCCAGCAGCCCGCCGGGACAGGGTCACGATACGCAGTATTTT.

This clonotype was counted only a few times. V and J are TRBV7-2 and TRBJ2-1; 7 bases are a match to TRBD1. The CDR3 runs 17 residues. The germline V gene has CDR1 SGHTA and CDR2 FQGNSA. After removal of 7 bases from V and 0 bases from J, the junction contained 12 bases not matched to a gene. The CDR3 DNA reads TGTGCCAGCACCCCCTACCTAGACAGGGTCTCCTACAATGAGCAGTTCTTC. Its protein product is CASTPYLDRVSYNEQFF. Together with reference TRBV7-2 and TRBJ2-1, the CDR3 gives the full variable domain: GAGVSQSPSNKVTEKGKDVELRCDPISGHTALYWYRQSLGQGLEFLIYFQGNSAPDKSGLPSDRFSAERTGGSVSTLTIQRTQQEDSAVYLCASTPYLDRVSYNEQFFGPGTRLTVL.

The chain combines TRBV20-1 with TRBJ2-3; 10 bases line up with TRBD1. The length of the CDR3 is 14 residues. CDR1 is DFQATT, CDR2 SNEGSKA, per germline (reference sequence). Trimming took 3 bases from V and 6 from J; bases not matched to a gene: 6. CDR3 nucleotide sequence: TGCAGTGCTAGTGGTCGACAGGGGGCTGATACGCAGTATTTT. Its protein is CSASGRQGADTQYF.

This chain uses TRBV3-1 with TRBJ2-5; 8 bases map to TRBD2. The DNA end is a closer match to TRBJ2-7, so the J assignment may be wrong. Per germline, CDR1 LGHDT and CDR2 YNNKEL (reference sequence). The CDR3 totals 17 residues. The CDR3 loop reads CASSQEGTSGNLHEQYF. The DNA for the CDR3 is TGTGCCAGCAGCCAAGAAGGTACTAGCGGTAACCTCCACGAGCAGTACTTC.

The rearrangement links TRBV20-1 to TRBJ2-7; possible D gene TRBD2, 5 bases. With 3 bases removed from V and 1 base from J, the gap between germline ends came to 13 bases. The CDR3 has 14 amino acids. In germline, CDR1 is DFQATT, CDR2 SNEGSKA (reference sequence). The CDR3 spells CSASLAGSSYEQYF. The DNA of the CDR3 is TGCAGTGCTAGCTTGGCGGGTTCATCCTACGAGCAGTACTTC.

The chain has TRBV12-3 or TRBV12-4 and TRBJ2-7; 8 bases align to TRBD2. Unmatched junction bases numbered 11, after V lost 3 bases and J lost 4 bases. This CDR3 has 16 amino acids. The CDR3 sequence is CASSFGGRGGTYEQYF. The DNA of the CDR3 is TGTGCCAGCAGTTTCGGGGGACGGGGGGGAACGTACGAGCAGTACTTC.

This clonotype appeared a few times. This chain links TRBV5-6 with TRBJ2-5, with a possible D match to TRBD1 (5 bases). The CDR3 extends over 15 amino acids. V was cut by 2 bases and J by 5 bases, with 16 bases left in between. Looked up from germline, CDR1 is SGHDT and CDR2 is YYEEEE. The CDR3 nucleotides are TGTGCCAGCAGCTTAGTAACAGGCCAAGGGGAGACCCAGTACTTC. Protein: CASSLVTGQGETQYF.

The chain couples TRBV6-5 to TRBJ1-2; maybe TRBD1 (5 bases). The CDR3 is 14 residues long. V lost 6 bases, J lost 0 bases, and 11 bases lay in between. Per germline, CDR1 MNHEY and CDR2 SVGAGI. The CDR3 region is CASSRGAANYGYTF. In DNA, the CDR3 is TGTGCCAGCAGCCGTGGGGCAGCTAACTATGGCTACACCTTC.

V usage is TRBV3-1 and J usage is TRBJ2-5; D unresolved. With 1 base removed from V and 0 bases from J, the gap between germline ends came to 6 bases. Germline CDR1 is LGHDT and CDR2 is YNNKEL (reference sequence). The CDR3 runs to 14 residues. CDR3 sequence (DNA): TGTGCCAGCAGCCAAGTAAAATACCAAGAGACCCAGTACTTC. Its protein is CASSQVKYQETQYF.

Ten or more counts support this clonotype. V is TRBV29-1 and J is TRBJ2-1, with 9 positions matching TRBD2. Germline values: CDR1 SQVTM, CDR2 ANQGSEA. With V trimmed by 5 bases and J by 6 bases, 5 bases remained unmatched. CDR3 length equals 13 residues. CDR3 region: CSVRRTSANEQFF. The CDR3 nucleotides are TGCAGCGTTCGGAGGACTAGCGCCAATGAGCAGTTCTTC.

This clonotype came up a few times. J is TRBJ2-1 and V is TRBV5-1, with a possible D match to TRBD1 (6 bases). From germline, CDR1 is SGHRS and CDR2 YFSETQ. The CDR3 totals 16 residues. Trimming took off 4 bases at V and 0 bases at J, with 14 bases between the two ends. The CDR3 protein is CASSLGQLSSYNEQFF. CDR3 nucleotides: TGCGCCAGCAGCCTAGGACAGCTAAGCTCCTACAATGAGCAGTTCTTC.

This rearrangement joins TRBV3-1 to TRBJ2-5; D is unresolved. CDR1 and CDR2 (germline): LGHDT, YNNKEL (reference sequence). The V and J ends lost 3 bases and 0 bases respectively, with 5 bases between them. CDR3 length: 13 residues. CDR3 sequence (DNA): TGTGCCAGCAGCCAGTCCCACCAAGAGACCCAGTACTTC. Its translation: CASSQSHQETQYF.

The table lists this clonotype with a few counts. The J gene is TRBJ2-3, the V gene TRBV29-1; D gene ambiguous. From germline, CDR1 is SQVTM and CDR2 ANQGSEA. V was trimmed by 8 bases and J by 2 bases, leaving 11 bases between them. This CDR3 has 12 residues. CDR3 region: CSIHGSTDTQYF. Here the CDR3 DNA reads TGCAGCATCCATGGGTCCACAGATACGCAGTATTTT.